This T cell receptor (beta chain) is from a study of regulatory T cells in long-lasting Graves disease. Time point denoted: newly diagnosed GD, antithyroid drugs for less than 3 months. Scientists built the TCR library using RNA that was extracted from PBMCs. The length of the CDR3 is 22 residues. Deletions cut 0 bases from V and 0 bases from J, with 26 bases between. Germline-derived CDR1 and CDR2 are ENHRY and SYGVKD. This clonotype was counted between two and nine times. Combining iRepertoire HTBI primers with Arm-PCR of CDR3 regions, the authors built TCR beta libraries. One entry per CDR3 protein, called by TCRdb with MiXCR from the multiplex PCR reads. The table includes under 450,000 distinct CDR3 sequences, approximately 10% detected once. These sequences were also reported in another study, on T cells in Graves' hyperthyroidism and ophthalmopathy. This second study notes: Patients aged 18 to 65 had newly diagnosed hyperthyroidism that had lasted under 2 months. The TCR CDR3 was amplified in a first-round RT-PCR using the HTBI primer set.

Sequencing was performed on peripheral blood mononuclear cells (PBMCs), taken at new diagnosis, from a patient treated with antithyroid drugs. This clonotype was obtained from a woman aged 18 to 35 with Graves disease. This chain joins TRBV10-3 and TRBJ2-2; possible D gene TRBD2, 5 bases. The CDR3 sequence is CAISESYGAKSSNGANTGELFF. CDR3 DNA sequence: TGTGCCATCAGTGAGTCTTATGGCGCCAAATCATCAAACGGGGCGAACACCGGGGAGCTGTTTTTT.